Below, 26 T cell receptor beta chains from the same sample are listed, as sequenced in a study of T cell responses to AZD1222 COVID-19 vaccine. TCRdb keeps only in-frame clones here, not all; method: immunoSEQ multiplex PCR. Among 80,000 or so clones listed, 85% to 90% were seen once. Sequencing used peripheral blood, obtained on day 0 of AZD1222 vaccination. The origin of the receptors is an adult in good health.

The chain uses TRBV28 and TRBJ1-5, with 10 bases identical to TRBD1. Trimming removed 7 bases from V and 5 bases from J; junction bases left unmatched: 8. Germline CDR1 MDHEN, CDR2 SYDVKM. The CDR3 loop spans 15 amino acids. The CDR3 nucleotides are TGTGCCAGCAACACCGGGACAGGGGATTATCAGCCCCAGCATTTT. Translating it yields CASNTGTGDYQPQHF.

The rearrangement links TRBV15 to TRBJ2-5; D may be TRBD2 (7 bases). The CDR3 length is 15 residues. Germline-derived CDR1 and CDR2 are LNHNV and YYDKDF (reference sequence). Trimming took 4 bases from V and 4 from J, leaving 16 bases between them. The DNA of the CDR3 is TGTGCCACCAGCATCCCTGGGGGGGGCCGAGAGACCCAGTACTTC. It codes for CATSIPGGGRETQYF.

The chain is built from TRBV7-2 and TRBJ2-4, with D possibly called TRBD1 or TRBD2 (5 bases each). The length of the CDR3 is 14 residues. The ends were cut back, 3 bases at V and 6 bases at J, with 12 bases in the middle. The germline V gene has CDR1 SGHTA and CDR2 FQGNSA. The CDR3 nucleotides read TGTGCCAGCAGCTTTAGGGGACCGCCAAACATTCAGTACTTC. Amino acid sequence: CASSFRGPPNIQYF. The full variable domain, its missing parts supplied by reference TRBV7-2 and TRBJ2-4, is GAGVSQSPSNKVTEKGKDVELRCDPISGHTALYWYRQSLGQGLEFLIYFQGNSAPDKSGLPSDRFSAERTGGSVSTLTIQRTQQEDSAVYLCASSFRGPPNIQYFGAGTRLSVL.

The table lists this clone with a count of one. The CDR3 nucleotides are TGTGCCAGCAGCTTAGACAGGGAACATGGCTACACCTTC. This translates into CASSLDREHGYTF. The chain uses TRBV7-3 and TRBJ1-2; TRBD1 matches 7 bases. Germline V gene lookup returns CDR1 SGHTA and CDR2 FQGTGA. This CDR3 region has 13 residues. V shed 2 bases and J 6 bases; nucleotides not matched to a gene: 3.

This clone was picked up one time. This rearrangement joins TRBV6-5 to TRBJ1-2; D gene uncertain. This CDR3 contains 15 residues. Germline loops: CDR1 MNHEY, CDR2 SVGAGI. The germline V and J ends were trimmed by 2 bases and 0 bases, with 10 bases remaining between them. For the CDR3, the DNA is TGTGCCAGCAGTTACGATGGCAGATCTAACTATGGCTACACCTTC. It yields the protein CASSYDGRSNYGYTF.

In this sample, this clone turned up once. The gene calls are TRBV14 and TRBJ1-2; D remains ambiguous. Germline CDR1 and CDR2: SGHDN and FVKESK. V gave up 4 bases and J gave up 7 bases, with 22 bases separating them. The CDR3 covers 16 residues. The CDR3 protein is CASSLGHSQAIAGYTF. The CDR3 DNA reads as TGTGCCAGCAGCCTTGGGCATTCCCAGGCGATTGCTGGCTACACCTTC.

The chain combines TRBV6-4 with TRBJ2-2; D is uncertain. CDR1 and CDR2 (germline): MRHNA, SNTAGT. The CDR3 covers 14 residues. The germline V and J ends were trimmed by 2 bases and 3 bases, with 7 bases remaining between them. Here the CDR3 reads CASSDRVYTGELFF. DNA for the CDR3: TGTGCCAGCAGTGACAGGGTATACACCGGGGAGCTGTTTTTT.

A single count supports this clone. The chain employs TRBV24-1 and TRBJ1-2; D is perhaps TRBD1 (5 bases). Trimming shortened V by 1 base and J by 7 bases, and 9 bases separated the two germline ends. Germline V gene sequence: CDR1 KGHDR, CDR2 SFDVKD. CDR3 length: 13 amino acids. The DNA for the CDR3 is TGTGCCACCAGTGATTTTGGGAGGGGTGGCTACACCTTC. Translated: CATSDFGRGGYTF.

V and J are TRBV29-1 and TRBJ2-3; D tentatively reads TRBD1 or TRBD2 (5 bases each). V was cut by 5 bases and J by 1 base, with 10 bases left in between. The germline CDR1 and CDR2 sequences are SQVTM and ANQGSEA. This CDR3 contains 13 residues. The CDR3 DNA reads TGCAGCGTTAGGATGGGGGGCACAGATACGCAGTATTTT. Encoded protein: CSVRMGGTDTQYF.

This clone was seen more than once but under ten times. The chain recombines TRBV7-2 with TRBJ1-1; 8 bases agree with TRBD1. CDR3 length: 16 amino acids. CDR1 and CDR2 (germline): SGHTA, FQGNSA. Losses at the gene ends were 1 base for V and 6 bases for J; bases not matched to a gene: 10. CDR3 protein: CASSLGRGPALAEAFF. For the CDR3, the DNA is TGTGCCAGCAGCTTAGGCAGGGGGCCCGCTCTGGCTGAAGCTTTCTTT.

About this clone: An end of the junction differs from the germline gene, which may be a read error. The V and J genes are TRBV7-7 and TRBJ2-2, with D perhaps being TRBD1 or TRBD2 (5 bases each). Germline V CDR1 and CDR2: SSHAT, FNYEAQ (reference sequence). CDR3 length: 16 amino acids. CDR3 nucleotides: TGTGCTAGCAGCTTAGAAGGGGAAGAGGGCACCGGGGAGCTGTTTTTT. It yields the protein CASSLEGEEGTGELFF.

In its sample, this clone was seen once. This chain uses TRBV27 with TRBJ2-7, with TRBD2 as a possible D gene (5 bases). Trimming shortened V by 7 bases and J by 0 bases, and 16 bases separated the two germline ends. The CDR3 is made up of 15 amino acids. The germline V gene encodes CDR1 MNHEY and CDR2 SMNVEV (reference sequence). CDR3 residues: CASTPVIGSSYEQYF. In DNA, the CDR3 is TGTGCCAGCACCCCCGTGATAGGGAGCTCCTACGAGCAGTACTTC.

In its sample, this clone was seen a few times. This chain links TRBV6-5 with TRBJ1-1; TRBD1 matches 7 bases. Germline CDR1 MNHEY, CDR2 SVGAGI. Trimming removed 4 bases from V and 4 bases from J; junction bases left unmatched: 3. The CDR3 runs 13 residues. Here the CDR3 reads CASSFAGGTEAFF. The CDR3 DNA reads TGTGCCAGCAGTTTCGCAGGGGGCACTGAAGCTTTCTTT.

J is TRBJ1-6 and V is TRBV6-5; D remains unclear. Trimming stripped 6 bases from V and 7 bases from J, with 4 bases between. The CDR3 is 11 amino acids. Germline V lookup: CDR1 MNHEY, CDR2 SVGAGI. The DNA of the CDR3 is TGTGCCAGCAGGTCGAATTCACCCCTCCACTTT. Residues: CASRSNSPLHF.

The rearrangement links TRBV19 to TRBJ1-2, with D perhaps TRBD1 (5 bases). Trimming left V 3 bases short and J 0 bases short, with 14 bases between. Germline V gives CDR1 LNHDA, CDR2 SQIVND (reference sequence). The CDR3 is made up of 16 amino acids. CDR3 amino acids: CASSMTPGSSNYGYTF. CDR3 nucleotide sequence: TGTGCCAGTAGTATGACGCCAGGGAGCTCTAACTATGGCTACACCTTC.

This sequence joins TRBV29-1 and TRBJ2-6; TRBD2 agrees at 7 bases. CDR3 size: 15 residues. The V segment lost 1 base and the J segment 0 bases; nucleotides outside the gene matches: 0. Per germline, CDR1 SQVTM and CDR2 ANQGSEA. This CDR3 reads CSVEAGGSGANVLTF. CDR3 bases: TGCAGCGTTGAAGCGGGGGGCTCTGGGGCCAACGTCCTGACTTTC. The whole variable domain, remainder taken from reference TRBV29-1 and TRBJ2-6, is SAVISQKPSRDICQRGTSLTIQCQVDSQVTMMFWYRQQPGQSLTLIATANQGSEATYESGFVIDKFPISRPNLTFSTLTVSNMSPEDSSIYLCSVEAGGSGANVLTFGAGSRLTVL.

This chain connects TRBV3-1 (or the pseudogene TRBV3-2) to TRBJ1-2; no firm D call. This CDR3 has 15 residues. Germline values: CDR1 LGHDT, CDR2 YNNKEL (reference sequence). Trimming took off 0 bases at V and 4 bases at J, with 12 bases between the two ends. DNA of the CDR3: TGTGCCAGCAGCCAAGATCCGGAGCTTATCTATGGCTACACCTTC. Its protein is CASSQDPELIYGYTF.

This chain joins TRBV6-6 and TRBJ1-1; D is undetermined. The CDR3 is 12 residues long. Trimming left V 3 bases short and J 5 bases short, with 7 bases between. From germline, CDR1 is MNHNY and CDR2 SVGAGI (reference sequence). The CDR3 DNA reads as TGTGCCAGCAGTTATTTTAGGACTGAAGCTTTCTTT. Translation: CASSYFRTEAFF.

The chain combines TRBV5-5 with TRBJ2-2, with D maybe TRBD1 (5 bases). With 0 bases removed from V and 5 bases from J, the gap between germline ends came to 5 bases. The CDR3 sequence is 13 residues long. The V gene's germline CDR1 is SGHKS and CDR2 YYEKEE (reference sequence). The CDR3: CASSLEGTGELFF. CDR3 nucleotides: TGTGCCAGCAGCTTGGAGGGGACCGGGGAGCTGTTTTTT.

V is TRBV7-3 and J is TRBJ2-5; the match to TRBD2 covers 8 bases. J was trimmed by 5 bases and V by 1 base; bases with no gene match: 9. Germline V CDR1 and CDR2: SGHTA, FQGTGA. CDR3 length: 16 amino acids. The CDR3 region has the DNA TGTGCCAGCAGCTTAAGGGGCTTAGCGGGGATGGAGACCCAGTACTTC. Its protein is CASSLRGLAGMETQYF.

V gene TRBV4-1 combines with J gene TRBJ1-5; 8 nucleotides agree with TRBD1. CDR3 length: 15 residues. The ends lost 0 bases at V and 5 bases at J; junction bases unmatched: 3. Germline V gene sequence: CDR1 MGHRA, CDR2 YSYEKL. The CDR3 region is CASSQEYRGDQPQHF. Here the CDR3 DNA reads TGCGCCAGCAGCCAAGAATACAGGGGGGATCAGCCCCAGCATTTT.

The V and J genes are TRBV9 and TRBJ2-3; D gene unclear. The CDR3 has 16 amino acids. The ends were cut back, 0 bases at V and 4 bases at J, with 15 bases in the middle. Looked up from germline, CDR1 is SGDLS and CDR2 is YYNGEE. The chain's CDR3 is CASSVVAYARPDTQYF. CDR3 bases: TGTGCCAGCAGCGTAGTGGCCTATGCCCGCCCAGATACGCAGTATTTT. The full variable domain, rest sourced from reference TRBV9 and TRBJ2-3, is DSGVTQTPKHLITATGQRVTLRCSPRSGDLSVYWYQQSLDQGLQFLIQYYNGEERAKGNILERFSAQQFPDLHSELNLSSLELGDSALYFCASSVVAYARPDTQYFGPGTRLTVL.

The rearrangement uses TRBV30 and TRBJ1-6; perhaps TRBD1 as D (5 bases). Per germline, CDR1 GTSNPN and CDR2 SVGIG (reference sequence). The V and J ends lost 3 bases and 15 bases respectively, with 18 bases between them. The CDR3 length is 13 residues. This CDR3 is CAWRGHPGSDLHF. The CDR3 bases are TGTGCCTGGAGAGGACACCCGGGTTCGGACCTCCACTTT.

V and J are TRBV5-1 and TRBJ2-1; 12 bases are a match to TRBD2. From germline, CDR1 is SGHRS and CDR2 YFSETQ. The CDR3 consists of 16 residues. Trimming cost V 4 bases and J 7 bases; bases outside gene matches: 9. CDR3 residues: CASSILGLAGRNEQFF. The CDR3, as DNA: TGCGCCAGCAGCATCCTAGGACTAGCGGGGAGGAATGAGCAGTTCTTC.

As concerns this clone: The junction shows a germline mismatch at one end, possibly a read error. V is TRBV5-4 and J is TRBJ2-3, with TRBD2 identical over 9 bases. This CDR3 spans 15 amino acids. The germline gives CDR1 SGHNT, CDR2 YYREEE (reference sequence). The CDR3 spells CASTLGLAYTDTQYF. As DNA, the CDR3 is TGTGCCAGCACCTTGGGACTAGCCTACACAGATACGCAGTATTTT.

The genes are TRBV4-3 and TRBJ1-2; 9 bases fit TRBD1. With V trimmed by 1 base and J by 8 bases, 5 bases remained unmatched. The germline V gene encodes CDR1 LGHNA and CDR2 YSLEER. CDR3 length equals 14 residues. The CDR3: CASSQGQGVGGYTF. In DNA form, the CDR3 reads TGCGCCAGCAGCCAAGGACAGGGGGTCGGCGGCTACACCTTC.